This T cell receptor (beta chain) was observed in a study of cytomegalovirus exposure and HLA in healthy donors. Findings of the study overall: Several top significant clusters appeared, in a later analysis, to be linked to common viral pathogens.

Each of the donors was a healthy bone marrow donor. In regard to this clone: The target antigen is unknown.

Researchers ran the PCR with 60 Vbeta and 13 Jbeta primers. This table comes from immunoSEQ multiplex PCR, and its TCRdb copy is limited to in-frame clones, with some not included. The table lists some 120,000 clones, 82% of them singletons, with approximately 23% in the top ten. Germline CDR1 reads SGHRS; CDR2 reads YFSETQ. The CDR3 consists of 16 residues. Trimming shortened V by 1 base and J by 2 bases, and 13 bases separated the two germline ends. The gene calls are TRBV5-1 and TRBJ1-3; D is possibly TRBD1 (6 bases). The TCR comes from a man aged 30 to 45 in good health and CMV-seropositive. The sample comprised PBMCs. The CDR3 here is CASSLTSGVTGNTIYF. CDR3 sequence (DNA): TGCGCCAGCAGCTTGACATCAGGGGTAACTGGAAACACCATATATTTT.